A selection of T cell receptor beta chains follows, all from one sample in a study of shared clonotypes between healthy human individuals. Repertoires were generated with immunoSEQ multiplex PCR, while TCRdb's copy carries only in-frame clones and drops some. The data show approximately 110,000 clones, around 64% seen once. Sequencing was carried out using memory CD8+ T cells sorted from blood. The source is a woman younger than 45 in good health. The CDR3 runs from the conserved cysteine through the conserved F or W. D genes are given only for firm matches. Size values are once, few and many counts, or a class for expanded clones, and some rows have none.

>few|TRBJ1-2|TRBD1|TRBV19
CASSSDRSGGYTF
TGTGCCAGTAGTTCGGACAGGTCTGGTGGCTACACCTTC
>-|TRBJ2-6|-|TRBV28
CASSSPRDRGPRGGANVLTF
TGTGCCAGCAGTTCCCCCCGAGACAGAGGGCCTCGAGGTGGGGCCAACGTCCTGACTTTC
>-|TRBJ2-7|TRBD2|TRBV27
CASSLYLAGAYEQYF
TGTGCCAGCAGTTTATATCTAGCGGGAGCTTACGAGCAGTACTTC
>-|TRBJ2-7|TRBD2|TRBV7-8
CASSLQRDSYEQYF
TGTGCCAGCAGCTTACAGCGGGACTCCTACGAGCAGTACTTC
>once|TRBJ1-3|-|TRBV25-1
CASSEDKGLAGNTIYF
TGTGCCAGCAGTGAAGATAAGGGCCTGGCTGGAAACACCATATATTTT
>few|TRBJ1-1|-|TRBV25-1
CASSTWRGGVGTEAFF
TGTGCCAGCAGTACCTGGAGGGGGGGAGTAGGGACTGAAGCTTTCTTT
>once|TRBJ2-7|TRBD2|TRBV7-6
CASSLWVAGSPTYEQYF
TGTGCCAGCAGCTTGTGGGTAGCGGGGAGCCCCACCTACGAGCAGTACTTC
>-|TRBJ2-1|-|TRBV4-1
CASSQDYRGEQFF
TGCGCCAGCAGCCAAGATTACCGTGGTGAGCAGTTCTTC
>-|TRBJ2-3|-|TRBV7-6
CASEGISDTQYF
TGTGCCAGCGAGGGGATCTCAGATACGCAGTATTTT
>once|TRBJ1-2|-|TRBV19
CASSMTTVLAFYGYTF
TGTGCCAGTAGTATGACGACTGTACTTGCTTTCTATGGCTACACCTTC
>few|TRBJ2-2|-|TRBV27
CASSLMGAGELFF
TGTGCCAGCAGTTTAATGGGCGCCGGGGAGCTGTTTTTT
>-|TRBJ2-6|-|TRBV6-1
CASSEKGTGANVLTF
TGTGCCAGCAGTGAAAAGGGGACTGGGGCCAACGTCCTGACTTTC
>-|TRBJ2-1|-|TRBV7-8
CASSPTKRAGFYNEQFF
TGTGCCAGCAGCCCGACGAAGAGAGCGGGTTTCTACAATGAGCAGTTCTTC
>-|TRBJ1-4|-|TRBV6-5
CASRRLAGNGEKLFF
TGTGCCAGCAGGAGACTGGCGGGGAACGGTGAAAAACTGTTTTTT
>-|TRBJ2-1|-|TRBV7-9
CASSLDSYNEQFF
TGTGCCAGCAGCTTGGACAGCTACAATGAGCAGTTCTTC
>-|TRBJ2-7|TRBD2|TRBV4-2
CASSFAPGGAYEQYF
TGTGCCAGCAGCTTTGCCCCCGGGGGGGCCTACGAGCAGTACTTC
>-|TRBJ2-5|-|TRBV30
CAWEEQETQYF
TGTGCCTGGGAAGAACAAGAGACCCAGTACTTC
>-|TRBJ2-3|TRBD2|TRBV19
CASSTGTSGRRHTQYF
TGTGCCAGTAGTACCGGGACTAGCGGGAGAAGGCATACGCAGTATTTT
>few|TRBJ2-1|-|TRBV5-6
CASTSAGRYNEQFF
TGTGCCAGCACCTCCGCGGGCAGGTACAATGAGCAGTTCTTC
>-|TRBJ2-5|-|TRBV13
CASSLGERETQYF
TGTGCCAGCAGCTTAGGAGAGAGGGAGACCCAGTACTTC
>-|TRBJ2-2|-|TRBV9
CASSESSRGTGELFF
TGTGCCAGCAGCGAGTCTAGCAGGGGAACCGGGGAGCTGTTTTTT
>-|TRBJ2-5|-|TRBV28
CASSSYPGETQYF
TGTGCCAGCAGTTCCTACCCAGGCGAGACCCAGTACTTC
>-|TRBJ2-7|-|TRBV11-2
CASSLSYLPSSTYEQYF
TGTGCCAGCAGCTTAAGTTATTTGCCCTCTTCCACCTACGAGCAGTACTTC
>-|TRBJ2-4|-|TRBV11-2
CASSLKTVGIQYF
TGTGCCAGCAGCTTAAAGACAGTTGGGATTCAGTACTTC
>few|TRBJ1-1|-|TRBV5-1
CASRPPGVQTEAFF
TGCGCCAGCAGACCGCCGGGGGTTCAAACTGAAGCTTTCTTT
>few|TRBJ1-1|TRBD1|TRBV28
CASTSQGWSTEAFF
TGTGCCAGCACATCACAGGGGTGGAGCACTGAAGCTTTCTTT
>-|TRBJ2-3|-|TRBV7-9
CASSLVSGAFTDTQYF
TGTGCCAGCAGCTTAGTAAGCGGAGCATTCACAGATACGCAGTATTTT
>few|TRBJ2-7|-|TRBV11-2
CASAGSAYEQYF
TGTGCCAGCGCGGGGTCAGCCTACGAGCAGTACTTC
>-|TRBJ1-1|-|TRBV9
CASSVMGRLGAFF
TGTGCCAGCAGCGTAATGGGACGCCTAGGAGCTTTCTTT
>-|TRBJ2-3|TRBD2|TRBV25-1
CASRMGGTTDTQYF
TGTGCCAGCAGAATGGGGGGGACGACAGATACGCAGTATTTT
>-|TRBJ2-5|-|TRBV10-2
CASGGTGVWETQYF
TGCGCCAGCGGGGGCACGGGAGTGTGGGAGACCCAGTACTTC
>-|TRBJ2-2|-|TRBV5-6
CASSLGGIGELFF
TGTGCCAGCAGCTTAGGGGGGATCGGGGAGCTGTTTTTT
>once|TRBJ2-5|-|TRBV7-9
CASDGIGETQYF
TGTGCCAGCGACGGGATCGGAGAGACCCAGTACTTC
>few|TRBJ2-1|TRBD1|TRBV5-8
CASSSGTGSYNEQFF
TGTGCCAGCAGCTCCGGGACAGGGAGCTACAATGAGCAGTTCTTC
>-|TRBJ2-7|-|TRBV19
CASSPLALSYEQYF
TGTGCCAGTAGTCCCCTAGCGCTCTCCTACGAGCAGTACTTC
>-|TRBJ2-2|TRBD1|TRBV6-4
CASARQGDTGELFF
TGTGCCAGCGCTAGACAGGGGGACACCGGGGAGCTGTTTTTT